The T cell receptor (beta chain) described here comes from a study of T cell repertoires in ileal Crohn's disease. About the study: Patients had a median approximately 7.2-year disease duration, and around 35% were active smokers.

Regarding time point: neoterminal ileum biopsy at postoperative endoscopy, about 6 months after surgery. Clones were read by immunoSEQ multiplex PCR, and TCRdb kept only the in-frame ones, dropping some. The sample lists more than 10,000 clones, around two thirds occurring once. The CDR3 runs 15 residues. With 5 bases clipped from V and 6 bases from J, the junction kept 9 bases outside the gene matches. CDR1 SNHLY and CDR2 FYNNEI come from the germline V gene. This clone is judged large. The TCR comes from an adult with Crohn's disease. The specimen sequenced was ileal tissue. The chain combines TRBV2 with TRBJ2-2, with 7 bases fitting TRBD1. CDR3 amino acids: CASSSGQLSPGELFF. CDR3 coding DNA: TGTGCCAGCAGTTCGGGACAGTTGTCCCCCGGGGAGCTGTTTTTT.